These T cell receptor beta chains were read from a single sample in a study of blood T cells in healthy people across ages. TCRdb passed the 5' RACE reads through MiXCR, listing each CDR3 protein once. The sample carries about 630,000 distinct CDR3 sequences, about 21% recorded once. Input material: blood. Every receptor here comes from a man in his 70s in good health. The conserved cysteine and the conserved F or W are not part of the CDR3 here.

J gene	V gene	CDR3 protein
.	TRBV28	ASLSVSGASYEQY
.	TRBV20-1	SAAPATNEQF
TRBJ2-1	TRBV12-3/TRBV12-4	ASSFFLTSSYNEQF
TRBJ1-2	TRBV6-6	ASSPWSFDGYT
.	TRBV3-1	ASSPHTSGRAGEQF
.	TRBV20-1	SARSRLVYNEQF
.	TRBV15	ATSRDRLAGGVEQF
TRBJ2-2	TRBV7-8	ASSRAHRDTGELF
TRBJ2-1	TRBV5-1	ASSFQYNEQF
TRBJ1-6	TRBV28	ASSSRDSYNPPLH
TRBJ2-1	TRBV24-1	ATSVPSGRGYNEQF
TRBJ2-3	TRBV6-2/TRBV6-3	ASRGLPSGIGDTQY
TRBJ2-7	TRBV12-3/TRBV12-4	ASSFLAGGYEQY
.	TRBV5-1	ASSHGLAGSNEQF
.	TRBV29-1	SGTWTSEGEQY
TRBJ2-7	TRBV29-1	SVGGDTGTGNYEQY
TRBJ2-1	TRBV15	ATSRSDRPSSYNEQF
TRBJ2-7	TRBV20-1	SAREDDREQY
TRBJ1-4	TRBV7-8	ASSMGTGGYEKLF
TRBJ2-1	TRBV12-3/TRBV12-4	ASSWTGSHEQF
TRBJ2-3	TRBV28	AGQGSADTQY
TRBJ2-1	TRBV20-1	SARDLGLAYSEQF
TRBJ2-5	TRBV4-1	ASSQGFMGTSQQETQY
TRBJ2-1	TRBV29-1	SVLTGGNSYNEQF
TRBJ2-1	TRBV6-5	ASSYSWGSYNEQF
TRBJ2-3	TRBV6-1	ASSSLAGEVDTQY
TRBJ2-1	TRBV12-3/TRBV12-4	ASSPHTGGPNEQF
TRBJ2-7	TRBV3-1	ASSKDGTSFYEQY
TRBJ2-1	TRBV19	ATESPAGGINNEQF
TRBJ2-7	TRBV20-1	SARAGHSSYEQY
TRBJ2-7	TRBV12-3/TRBV12-4	ASSLKGLADYEQY